These 8 T cell receptor beta chains originate from one sample sequenced in a study of identical twins. TCRdb reprocessed the 5' RACE reads with MiXCR, giving one entry per CDR3 protein. The table includes 350,000 to 400,000 distinct CDR3 sequences, roughly 9% detected once. Sequencing was done on a sample of naive T cells sorted from blood. All receptors derive from a woman between 50 and 59 years old in good health.

This clonotype was recorded a few times. The V gene is TRBV10-2, the J gene TRBJ2-7, with 7 bases lining up with TRBD1. The V and J ends lost 8 bases and 4 bases, in that order; junction bases with no gene match: 8. CDR1 and CDR2 from the germline V gene are WSHSY and SAAADI. The CDR3 covers 13 residues. CDR3 amino acids: CASLTGATYEQYF. In nucleotides, the CDR3 is TGCGCCAGCCTAACAGGGGCGACTTACGAGCAGTACTTC.

V gene TRBV19 combines with J gene TRBJ2-5; 7 bases are a match to TRBD2. J lost 5 bases, V lost 5 bases, and 2 bases had no gene match. Germline values: CDR1 LNHDA, CDR2 SQIVND (reference sequence). This CDR3 comprises 12 residues. The CDR3 protein is CASSYGRETQYF. CDR3 nucleotide sequence: TGTGCCAGTAGTTACGGGAGGGAGACCCAGTACTTC.

The chain recombines TRBV7-2 with TRBJ2-3; the match to TRBD2 covers 8 bases. The CDR3 totals 15 residues. Germline-derived CDR1 and CDR2 are SGHTA and FQGNSA. J was trimmed by 4 bases and V by 0 bases; bases with no gene match: 3. CDR3 sequence reads: CASSLASGGPDTQYF. Written as DNA, the CDR3 is TGTGCCAGCAGCTTAGCGTCGGGAGGGCCAGATACGCAGTATTTT.

There are a few counts of this clonotype. The V call is TRBV7-2, the J call TRBJ2-3; 9 bases line up with TRBD2. CDR3 length: 18 residues. The J segment lost 2 bases and the V segment lost 5 bases, leaving 14 bases of the junction unmatched. CDR1 is SGHTA and CDR2 is FQGNSA in the germline V gene. CDR3 nucleotide sequence: TGTGCCAGCAGCAGGGGCCTAGCGGGGACAACTTACACAGATACGCAGTATTTT. Amino acid sequence: CASSRGLAGTTYTDTQYF.

There are many counts of this clonotype. The gene calls are TRBV20-1 and TRBJ2-7; D is unclear. Per the germline V gene, CDR1 is DFQATT and CDR2 is SNEGSKA (reference sequence). The CDR3 sequence is 14 residues long. V was pared by 6 bases and J by 2 bases, with 17 bases between. CDR3 nucleotides: TGCAGTGCCAGTAGTGTGTTCCCTACCTACGAGCAGTACGTC. The encoded protein is CSASSVFPTYEQYV.

This clonotype was counted only a few times. The V gene is TRBV6-5, the J gene TRBJ1-1; D unresolved. This CDR3 comprises 11 residues. In germline, CDR1 is MNHEY, CDR2 SVGAGI. Trimming took off 10 bases at V and 5 bases at J, with 11 bases between the two ends. The CDR3 nucleotides are TGTGCCACGCGTTGGGGAACTGAAGCTTTCTTT. It codes for CATRWGTEAFF.

The genes are TRBV10-3 and TRBJ2-1, with D perhaps given as TRBD1 or TRBD2 (5 bases each). CDR3 length: 16 residues. Germline assignment: CDR1 ENHRY and CDR2 SYGVKD. V was shortened by 3 bases and J by 5 bases, with 17 bases between the two germline ends. CDR3 sequence (DNA): TGTGCCATCAGTGACGTTGGGGGAATCGGGGACAATGAGCAGTTCTTC. Residues: CAISDVGGIGDNEQFF.

This clonotype was observed many times. The J gene is TRBJ2-1, the V gene TRBV2; a weak D match, TRBD2 (7 bases). Germline CDR1 is SNHLY and CDR2 is FYNNEI. V dropped 4 bases and J dropped 4 bases, with 11 bases sitting between them. The CDR3 has 14 amino acids. CDR3 in DNA: TGTGCCAGCAGTGGGGGGGGACAATACAATGAGCAGTTCTTC. The encoded protein is CASSGGGQYNEQFF. Full variable domain (remainder filled in from reference TRBV2 and TRBJ2-1): EPEVTQTPSHQVTQMGQEVILRCVPISNHLYFYWYRQILGQKVEFLVSFYNNEISEKSEIFDDQFSVERPDGSNFTLKIRSTKLEDSAMYFCASSGGGQYNEQFFGPGTRLTVL.